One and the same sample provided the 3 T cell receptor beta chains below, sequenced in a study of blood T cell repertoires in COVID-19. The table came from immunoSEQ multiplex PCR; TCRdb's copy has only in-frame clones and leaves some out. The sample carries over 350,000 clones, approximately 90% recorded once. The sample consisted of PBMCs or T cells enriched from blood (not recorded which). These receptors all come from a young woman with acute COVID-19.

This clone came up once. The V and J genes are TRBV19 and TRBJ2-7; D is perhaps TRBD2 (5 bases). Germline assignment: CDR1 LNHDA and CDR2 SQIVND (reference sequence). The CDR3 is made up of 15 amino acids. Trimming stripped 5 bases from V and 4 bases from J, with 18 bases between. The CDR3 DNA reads TGTGCCAGTAGTCTCGGACCTAGCATAAGGTACGAGCAGTACTTC. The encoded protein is CASSLGPSIRYEQYF. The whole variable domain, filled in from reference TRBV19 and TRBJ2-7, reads DGGITQSPKYLFRKEGQNVTLSCEQNLNHDAMYWYRQDPGQGLRLIYYSQIVNDFQKGDIAEGYSVSREKKESFPLTVTSAQKNPTAFYLCASSLGPSIRYEQYFGPGTRLTVT.

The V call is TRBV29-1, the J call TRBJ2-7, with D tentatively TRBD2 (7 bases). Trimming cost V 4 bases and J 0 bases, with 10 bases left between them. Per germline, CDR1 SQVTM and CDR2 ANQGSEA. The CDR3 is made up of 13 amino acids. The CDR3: CSVGGGLSYEQYF. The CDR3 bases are TGCAGCGTTGGGGGGGGCCTCTCCTACGAGCAGTACTTC.

The CDR3 nucleotides are TGTGCCAGCAGTGCGACAGTTCCCTACGAGCAGTACTTC. Translating gives CASSATVPYEQYF. The V and J genes are TRBV12-3 or TRBV12-4 and TRBJ2-7, with D maybe TRBD1 (5 bases). CDR3 length equals 13 residues. The V end was cut by 5 bases, the J end by 2 bases, with 10 bases between.